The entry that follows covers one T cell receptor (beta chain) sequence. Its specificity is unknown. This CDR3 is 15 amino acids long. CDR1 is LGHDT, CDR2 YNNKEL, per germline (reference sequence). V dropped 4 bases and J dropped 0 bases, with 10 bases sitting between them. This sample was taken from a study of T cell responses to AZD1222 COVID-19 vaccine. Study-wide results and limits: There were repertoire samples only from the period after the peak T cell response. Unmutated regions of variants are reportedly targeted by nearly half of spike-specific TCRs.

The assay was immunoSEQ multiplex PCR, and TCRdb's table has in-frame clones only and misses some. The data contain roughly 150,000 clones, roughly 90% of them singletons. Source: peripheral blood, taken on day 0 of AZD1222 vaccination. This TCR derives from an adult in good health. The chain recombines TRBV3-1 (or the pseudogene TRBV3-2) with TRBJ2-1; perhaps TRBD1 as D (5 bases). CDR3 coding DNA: TGTGCCAGCAGCCCCCAGGGCAGCTCCTACAATGAGCAGTTCTTC. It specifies CASSPQGSSYNEQFF.